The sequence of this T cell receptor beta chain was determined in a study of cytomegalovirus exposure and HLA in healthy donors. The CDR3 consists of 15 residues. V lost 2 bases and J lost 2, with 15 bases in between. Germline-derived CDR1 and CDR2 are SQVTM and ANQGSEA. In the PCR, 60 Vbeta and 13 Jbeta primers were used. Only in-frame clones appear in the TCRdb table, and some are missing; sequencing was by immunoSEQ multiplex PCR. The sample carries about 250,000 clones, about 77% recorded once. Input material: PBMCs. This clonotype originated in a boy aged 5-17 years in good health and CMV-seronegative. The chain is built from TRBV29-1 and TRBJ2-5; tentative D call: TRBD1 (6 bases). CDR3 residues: CSVEPAGRGQETQYF. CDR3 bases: TGCAGCGTTGAACCCGCCGGCAGGGGACAAGAGACCCAGTACTTC. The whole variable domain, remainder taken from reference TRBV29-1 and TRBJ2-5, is SAVISQKPSRDICQRGTSLTIQCQVDSQVTMMFWYRQQPGQSLTLIATANQGSEATYESGFVIDKFPISRPNLTFSTLTVSNMSPEDSSIYLCSVEPAGRGQETQYFGPGTRLLVL.